This TCR beta chain is from a study of blood T cell repertoires in COVID-19. Whole-study context: Material from acute and convalescent COVID-19 was sourced from the United States, Italy and Spain. The analysed material was cDNA or gDNA that came from T cells, B-cell-depleted T cells, or PBMCs.

Some clones are missing from TCRdb's copy, which holds only in-frame ones; the method was immunoSEQ multiplex PCR. Altogether some 100,000 clones are present, around 90% being singletons, with the ten largest covering 4.5% to 5.5%. The CDR3 contains 15 residues. Trimming pared 7 bases from V and 8 bases from J, leaving 20 bases between. Germline V gives CDR1 MNHEY, CDR2 SVGAGI. This receptor was obtained from a woman of 80 years or more with active COVID-19. The chain is built from TRBV6-5 and TRBJ2-2; TRBD1 might be the D (6 bases). Sequenced: peripheral blood. CDR3 region: CASNLWTAVVGELFF. The CDR3 region has the DNA TGTGCCAGCAACCTATGGACAGCGGTGGTGGGGGAGCTGTTTTTT.